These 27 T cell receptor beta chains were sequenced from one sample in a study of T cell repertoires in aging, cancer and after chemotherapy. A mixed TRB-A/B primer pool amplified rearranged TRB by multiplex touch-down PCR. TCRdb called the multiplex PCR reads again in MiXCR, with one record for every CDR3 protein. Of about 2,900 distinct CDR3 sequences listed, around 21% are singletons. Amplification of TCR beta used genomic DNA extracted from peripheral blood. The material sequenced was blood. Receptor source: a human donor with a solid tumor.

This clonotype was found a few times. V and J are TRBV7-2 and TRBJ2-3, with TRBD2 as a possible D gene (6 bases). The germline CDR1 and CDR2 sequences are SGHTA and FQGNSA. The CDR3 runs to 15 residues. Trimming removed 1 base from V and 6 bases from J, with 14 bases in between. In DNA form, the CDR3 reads TGTGCCAGCAGCTTAGATGGGGGGTCCCAGGATACGCAGTATTTT. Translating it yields CASSLDGGSQDTQYF. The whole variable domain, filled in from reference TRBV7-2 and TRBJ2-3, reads GAGVSQSPSNKVTEKGKDVELRCDPISGHTALYWYRQSLGQGLEFLIYFQGNSAPDKSGLPSDRFSAERTGGSVSTLTIQRTQQEDSAVYLCASSLDGGSQDTQYFGPGTRLTVL.

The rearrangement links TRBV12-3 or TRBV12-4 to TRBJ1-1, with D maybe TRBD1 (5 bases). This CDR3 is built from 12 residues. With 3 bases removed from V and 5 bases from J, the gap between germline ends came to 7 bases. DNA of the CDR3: TGTGCCAGCAGTTTTAAGGGGACTGAAGCTTTCTTT. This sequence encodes CASSFKGTEAFF.

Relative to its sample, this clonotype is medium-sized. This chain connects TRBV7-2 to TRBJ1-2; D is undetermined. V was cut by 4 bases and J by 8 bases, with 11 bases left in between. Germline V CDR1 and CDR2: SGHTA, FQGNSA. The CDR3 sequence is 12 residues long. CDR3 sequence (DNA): TGTGCCAGCAGCTCCGCTAGGTTCGGCTACACCTTC. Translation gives CASSSARFGYTF.

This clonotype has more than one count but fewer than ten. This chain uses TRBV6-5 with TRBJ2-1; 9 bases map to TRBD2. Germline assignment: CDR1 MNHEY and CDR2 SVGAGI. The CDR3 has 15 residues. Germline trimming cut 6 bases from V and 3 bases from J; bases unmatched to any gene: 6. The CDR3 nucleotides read TGTGCCAGCAGCCAGCGGGGGGCCTTCTACAATGAGCAGTTCTTC. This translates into CASSQRGAFYNEQFF.

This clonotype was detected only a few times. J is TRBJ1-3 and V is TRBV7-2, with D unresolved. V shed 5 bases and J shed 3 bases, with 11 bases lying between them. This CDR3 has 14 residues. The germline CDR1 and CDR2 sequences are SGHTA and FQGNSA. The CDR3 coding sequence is TGTGCCAGCAGCCTAAGAGGAGGTGGAAACACCATATATTTT. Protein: CASSLRGGGNTIYF.

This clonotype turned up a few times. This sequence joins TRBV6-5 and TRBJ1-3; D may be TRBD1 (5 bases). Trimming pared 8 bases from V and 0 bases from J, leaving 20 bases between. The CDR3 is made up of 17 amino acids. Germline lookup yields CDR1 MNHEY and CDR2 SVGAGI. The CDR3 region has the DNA TGTGCCAGCTCGTTACGGCCCACCAGGGTCTCTGGAAACACCATATATTTT. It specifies CASSLRPTRVSGNTIYF.

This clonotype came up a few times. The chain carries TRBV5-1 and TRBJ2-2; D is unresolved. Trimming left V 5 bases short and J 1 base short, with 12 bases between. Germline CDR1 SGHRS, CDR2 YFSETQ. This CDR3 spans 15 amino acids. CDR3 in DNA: TGCGCCAGCAGACGAGAGTCCTTGAACACCGGGGAGCTGTTTTTT. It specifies CASRRESLNTGELFF.

The CDR3 region is CASSQEGSKLHEQYF. Written as DNA, the CDR3 is TGTGCCAGCAGCCAGGAAGGATCTAAACTCCACGAGCAGTACTTC. V gene TRBV6-5 combines with J gene TRBJ2-7; D call uncertain. This CDR3 comprises 15 residues. Germline assignment: CDR1 MNHEY and CDR2 SVGAGI. Trimming left V 6 bases short and J 5 bases short, with 20 bases between.

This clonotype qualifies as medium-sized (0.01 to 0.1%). The CDR3 sequence is CASSLVRAMDTEAFF. CDR3 coding DNA: TGTGCCAGCAGCTTAGTCAGGGCGATGGACACTGAAGCTTTCTTT. The gene calls are TRBV5-5 and TRBJ1-1; D is perhaps TRBD1 (5 bases). Germline V gives CDR1 SGHKS, CDR2 YYEKEE (reference sequence). The CDR3 length is 15 residues. Trimming removed 2 bases at V and 3 bases at J, with 14 bases between.

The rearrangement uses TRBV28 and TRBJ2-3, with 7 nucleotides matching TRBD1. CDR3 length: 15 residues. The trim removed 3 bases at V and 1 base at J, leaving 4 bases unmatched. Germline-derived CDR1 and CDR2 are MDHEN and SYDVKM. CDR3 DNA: TGTGCCAGCAGTTTGGGAAGGGGGCGCACAGATACGCAGTATTTT. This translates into CASSLGRGRTDTQYF.

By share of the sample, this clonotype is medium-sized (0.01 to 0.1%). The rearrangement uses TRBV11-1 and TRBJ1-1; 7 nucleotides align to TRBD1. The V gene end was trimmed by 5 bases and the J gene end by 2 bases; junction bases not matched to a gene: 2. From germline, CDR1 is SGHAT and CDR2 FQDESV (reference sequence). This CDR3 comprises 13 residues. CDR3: CASSRDRNTEAFF. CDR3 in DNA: TGTGCCAGCAGCAGGGACAGAAACACTGAAGCTTTCTTT.

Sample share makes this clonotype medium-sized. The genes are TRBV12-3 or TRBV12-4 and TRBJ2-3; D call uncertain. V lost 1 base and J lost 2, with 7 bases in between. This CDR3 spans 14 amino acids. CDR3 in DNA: TGTGCCAGCAGTTTAGGAAGGATCACAGATACGCAGTATTTT. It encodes CASSLGRITDTQYF.

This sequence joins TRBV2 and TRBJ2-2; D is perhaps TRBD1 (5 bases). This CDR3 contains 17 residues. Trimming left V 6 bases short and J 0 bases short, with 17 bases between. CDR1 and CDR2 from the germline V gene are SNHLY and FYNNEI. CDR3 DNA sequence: TGTGCCAGCAGCCGACGAGTAGGGGCCTCGAACACCGGGGAGCTGTTTTTT. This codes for CASSRRVGASNTGELFF.

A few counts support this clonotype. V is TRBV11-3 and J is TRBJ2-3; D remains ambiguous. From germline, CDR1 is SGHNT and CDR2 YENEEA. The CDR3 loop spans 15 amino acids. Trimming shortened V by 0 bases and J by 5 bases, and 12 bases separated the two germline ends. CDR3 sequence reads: CASSLDANGGDTQYF. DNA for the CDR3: TGTGCCAGCAGCTTAGATGCAAACGGTGGAGATACGCAGTATTTT.

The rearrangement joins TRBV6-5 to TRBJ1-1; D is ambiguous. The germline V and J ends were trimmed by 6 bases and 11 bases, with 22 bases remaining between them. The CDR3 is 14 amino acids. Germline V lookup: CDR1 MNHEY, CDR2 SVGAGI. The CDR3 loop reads CASSPSVWTDDAFF. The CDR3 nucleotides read TGTGCCAGCAGCCCCAGTGTCTGGACTGACGACGCTTTCTTT.

The CDR3 loop is CSWEAVTEAFF. Here the CDR3 DNA reads TGCAGTTGGGAAGCTGTCACTGAAGCTTTCTTT. The chain uses TRBV20-1 and TRBJ1-1; D unclear. There are 11 residues in the CDR3. Germline V gene sequence: CDR1 DFQATT, CDR2 SNEGSKA (reference sequence). Trimming took off 8 bases at V and 4 bases at J, with 11 bases between the two ends.

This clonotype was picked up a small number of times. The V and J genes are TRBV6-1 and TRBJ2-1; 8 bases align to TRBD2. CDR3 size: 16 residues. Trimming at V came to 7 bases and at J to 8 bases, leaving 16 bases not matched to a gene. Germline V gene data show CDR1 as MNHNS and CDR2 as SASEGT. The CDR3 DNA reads TGTGCCAGCAACGGGGGGGACCGGGGACCTGGGGATGAGCAGTTCTTC. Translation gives CASNGGDRGPGDEQFF.

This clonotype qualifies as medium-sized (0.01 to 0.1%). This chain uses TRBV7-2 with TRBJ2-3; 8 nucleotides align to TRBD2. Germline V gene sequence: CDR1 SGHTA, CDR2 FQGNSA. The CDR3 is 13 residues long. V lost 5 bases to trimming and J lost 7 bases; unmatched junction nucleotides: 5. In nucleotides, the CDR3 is TGTGCCAGCAGCCCCCAGCGGGGGTATACGCAGTATTTT. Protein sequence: CASSPQRGYTQYF.

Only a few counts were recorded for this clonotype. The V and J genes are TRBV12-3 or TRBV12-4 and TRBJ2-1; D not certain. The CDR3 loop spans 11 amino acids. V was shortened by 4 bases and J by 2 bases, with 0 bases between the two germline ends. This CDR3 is CASSSYNEQFF. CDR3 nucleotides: TGTGCCAGCAGTTCCTACAATGAGCAGTTCTTC.

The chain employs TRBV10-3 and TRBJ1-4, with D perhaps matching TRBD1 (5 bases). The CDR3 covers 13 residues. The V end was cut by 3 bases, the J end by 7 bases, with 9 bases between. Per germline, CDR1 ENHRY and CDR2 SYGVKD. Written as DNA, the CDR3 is TGTGCCATCAGTGAAGTCGGGGGTGAAAAACTGTTTTTT. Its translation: CAISEVGGEKLFF.

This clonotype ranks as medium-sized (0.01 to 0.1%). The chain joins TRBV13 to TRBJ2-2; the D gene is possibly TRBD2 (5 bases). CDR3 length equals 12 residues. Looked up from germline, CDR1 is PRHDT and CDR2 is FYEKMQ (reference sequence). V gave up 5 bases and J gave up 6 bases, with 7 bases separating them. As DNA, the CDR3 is TGTGCCAGCAGCGACTATGCCGGGGAGCTGTTTTTT. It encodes CASSDYAGELFF. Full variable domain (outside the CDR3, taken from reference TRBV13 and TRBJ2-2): AAGVIQSPRHLIKEKRETATLKCYPIPRHDTVYWYQQGPGQDPQFLISFYEKMQSDKGSIPDRFSAQQFSDYHSELNMSSLELGDSALYFCASSDYAGELFFGEGSRLTVL.

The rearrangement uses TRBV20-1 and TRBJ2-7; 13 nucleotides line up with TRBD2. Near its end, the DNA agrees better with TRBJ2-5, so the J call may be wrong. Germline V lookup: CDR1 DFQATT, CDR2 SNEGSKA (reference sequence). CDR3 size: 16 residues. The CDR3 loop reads CSAPRTSGSLKETQYF. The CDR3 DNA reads TGCAGTGCCCCCCGGACTAGCGGGAGTTTAAAAGAGACCCAGTACTTC.

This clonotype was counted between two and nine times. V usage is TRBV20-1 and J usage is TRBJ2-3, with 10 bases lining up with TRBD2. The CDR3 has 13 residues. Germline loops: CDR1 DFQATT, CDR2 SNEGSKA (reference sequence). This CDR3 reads CGGEREGQDTQYF. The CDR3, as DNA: TGCGGGGGGGAGCGGGAGGGCCAGGATACGCAGTATTTT.

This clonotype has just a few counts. DNA of the CDR3: TGCAGTGCTAGAGATCTAGCAGGGGGGGACACCGGGGAGCTGTTTTTT. Encoded protein: CSARDLAGGDTGELFF. The chain uses TRBV20-1 and TRBJ2-2; either TRBD1 or TRBD2 may fit D (7 bases each). Germline V gives CDR1 DFQATT, CDR2 SNEGSKA (reference sequence). Trimming removed 0 bases from V and 3 bases from J, with 14 bases in between. The CDR3 loop spans 16 amino acids.

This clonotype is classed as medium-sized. In DNA, the CDR3 is TGCAGTGCTAGAGAAGGCGGGGAAGGTTCACCCCTCCACTTT. Translating gives CSAREGGEGSPLHF. The chain joins TRBV20-1 to TRBJ1-6, with unresolved D. The CDR3 is 14 residues long. Germline lookup yields CDR1 DFQATT and CDR2 SNEGSKA (reference sequence). Trimming removed 0 bases at V and 9 bases at J, with 12 bases between.

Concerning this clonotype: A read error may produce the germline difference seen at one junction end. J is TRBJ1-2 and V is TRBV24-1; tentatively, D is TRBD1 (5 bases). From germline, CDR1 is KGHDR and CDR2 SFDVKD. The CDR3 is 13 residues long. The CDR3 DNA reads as TGTGCCACCTGTGATAAGGACATGAATGGCTACACCTTC. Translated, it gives CATCDKDMNGYTF.

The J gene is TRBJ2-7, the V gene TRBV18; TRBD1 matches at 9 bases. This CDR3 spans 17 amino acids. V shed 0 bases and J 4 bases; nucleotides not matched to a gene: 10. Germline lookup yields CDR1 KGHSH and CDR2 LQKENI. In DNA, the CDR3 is TGTGCCAGCTCACCACCGCTGAGGACAGGGGATAAGTACGAGCAGTACTTC. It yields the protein CASSPPLRTGDKYEQYF.